This TCR beta chain was profiled in a study of blood T cell repertoires in COVID-19. In germline, CDR1 is SGHAT, CDR2 FQNNGV. CDR3 length: 13 amino acids. Trimming removed 4 bases from V and 2 bases from J, with 8 bases in between. Clones were sequenced by immunoSEQ multiplex PCR, and TCRdb holds only the in-frame ones, with some missing. The repertoire consists of approximately 180,000 clones, with approximately 90% occurring once and the leading ten covering about a fifth. The V and J genes are TRBV11-2 and TRBJ1-1; D not certain. The sample comprised peripheral blood. This receptor was identified in a man aged 55 to 70 with active or convalescent COVID-19. The chain's CDR3 is CASSSFLNTEAFF. In DNA form, the CDR3 reads TGTGCCAGCAGCTCCTTTCTAAACACTGAAGCTTTCTTT.